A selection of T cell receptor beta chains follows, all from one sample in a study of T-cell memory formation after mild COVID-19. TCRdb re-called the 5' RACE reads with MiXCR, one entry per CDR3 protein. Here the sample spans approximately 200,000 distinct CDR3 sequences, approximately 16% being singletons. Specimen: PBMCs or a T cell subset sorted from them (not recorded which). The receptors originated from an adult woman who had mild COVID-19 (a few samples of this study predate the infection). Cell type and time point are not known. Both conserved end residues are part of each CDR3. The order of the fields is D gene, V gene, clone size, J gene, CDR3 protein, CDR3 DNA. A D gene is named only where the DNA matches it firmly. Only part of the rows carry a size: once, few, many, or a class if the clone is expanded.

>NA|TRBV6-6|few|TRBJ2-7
CASSFPAHSSYEQYF
TGTGCCAGCAGTTTCCCCGCGCATAGCTCCTACGAGCAGTACTTC
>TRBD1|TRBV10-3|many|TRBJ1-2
CAISPGQGSGYTF
TGTGCCATCAGTCCGGGACAGGGGAGCGGCTACACCTTC
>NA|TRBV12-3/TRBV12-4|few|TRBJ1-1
CASSSVQGTEAFF
TGTGCCAGCAGTTCAGTACAGGGCACTGAAGCTTTCTTT
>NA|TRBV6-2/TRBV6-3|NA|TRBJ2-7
CASSSAGRGLRSYEQYF
TGTGCCAGCAGTTCGGCAGGTCGGGGTTTACGTTCCTACGAGCAGTACTTC
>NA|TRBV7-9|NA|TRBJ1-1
CASSLARTLNTEAFF
TGTGCCAGCAGCTTAGCACGGACGTTGAACACTGAAGCTTTCTTT
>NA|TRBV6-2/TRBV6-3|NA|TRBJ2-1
CASSATGTLGNEQFF
TGTGCCAGCAGTGCAACTGGGACTTTAGGAAATGAGCAGTTCTTC
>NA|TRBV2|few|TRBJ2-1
CASSVKGNEQFF
TGTGCCAGCAGTGTAAAGGGGAATGAGCAGTTCTTC
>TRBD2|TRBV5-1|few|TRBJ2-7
CASGSGTSVVEQYF
TGCGCCAGCGGTTCCGGGACTAGCGTCGTCGAGCAGTACTTC
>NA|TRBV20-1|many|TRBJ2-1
CSAKGNEQFF
TGCAGTGCTAAGGGGAATGAGCAGTTCTTC
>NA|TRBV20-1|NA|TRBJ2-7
CSARRGLEQYF
TGCAGTGCAAGAAGAGGGCTCGAGCAGTACTTC
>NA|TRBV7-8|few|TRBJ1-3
CASSPQMTVNSGNTIYF
TGTGCCAGCAGCCCCCAGATGACAGTGAACTCTGGAAACACCATATATTTT
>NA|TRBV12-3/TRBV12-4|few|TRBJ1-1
CASSFRENTEAFF
TGTGCCAGCAGTTTTCGGGAGAACACTGAAGCTTTCTTT
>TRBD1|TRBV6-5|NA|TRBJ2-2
CASSYSGQANTGELFF
TGTGCCAGCAGTTACTCGGGACAGGCGAACACCGGGGAGCTGTTTTTT
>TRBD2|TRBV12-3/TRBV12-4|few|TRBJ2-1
CASAIAGASNEQFF
TGTGCCAGCGCAATAGCGGGGGCCTCCAATGAGCAGTTCTTC
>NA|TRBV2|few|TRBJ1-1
CASSRVDEAFF
TGTGCCAGCAGCCGTGTGGATGAAGCTTTCTTT
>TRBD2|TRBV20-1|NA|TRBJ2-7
CSASKASGGYEQYF
TGCAGTGCTAGTAAGGCTAGCGGGGGCTACGAGCAGTACTTC
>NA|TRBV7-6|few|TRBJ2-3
CASSFQPVTDTQYF
TGTGCCAGCAGCTTTCAGCCCGTAACGGATACGCAGTATTTT
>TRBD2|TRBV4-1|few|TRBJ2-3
CASSQTTSGGADTQYF
TGCGCCAGCAGCCAAACCACCAGCGGGGGGGCCGATACGCAGTATTTT
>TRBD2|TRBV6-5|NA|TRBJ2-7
CASSRSDTLAGVGNEQYF
TGTGCCAGCAGTAGGAGCGATACCCTAGCGGGAGTAGGCAACGAGCAGTACTTC
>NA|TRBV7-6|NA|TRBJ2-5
CASSLGSYGETQYF
TGTGCCAGCAGCTTAGGCAGTTATGGCGAGACCCAGTACTTC
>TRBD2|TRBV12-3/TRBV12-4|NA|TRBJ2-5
CASSPIAGGPQETQYF
TGTGCCAGCAGTCCGATAGCGGGGGGGCCCCAAGAGACCCAGTACTTC
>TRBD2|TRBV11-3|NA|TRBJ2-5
CASSPRDAGGKTQYF
TGTGCCAGCAGCCCCAGGGACGCCGGGGGGAAGACCCAGTACTTC
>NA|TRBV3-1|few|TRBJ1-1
CASSQGRIEAFF
TGTGCCAGCAGCCAAGGACGCATAGAAGCTTTCTTT
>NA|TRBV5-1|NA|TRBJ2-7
CASSLGSHAYEQYF
TGCGCCAGCAGCTTGGGCAGCCATGCCTACGAGCAGTACTTC
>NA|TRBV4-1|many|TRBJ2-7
CASSQDSDGYYEQYF
TGCGCCAGCAGCCAAGATTCGGACGGGTATTACGAGCAGTACTTC
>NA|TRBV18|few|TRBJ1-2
CASSPTEGYGYTF
TGTGCCAGCTCACCGACAGAAGGCTATGGCTACACCTTC
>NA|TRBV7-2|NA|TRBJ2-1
CASSLATQGEQFF
TGTGCCAGCAGCTTAGCGACCCAGGGTGAGCAGTTCTTC
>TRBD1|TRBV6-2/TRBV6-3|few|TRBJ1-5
CASSSDRASNQPQHF
TGTGCCAGCAGTTCGGACAGGGCCAGCAATCAGCCCCAGCATTTT
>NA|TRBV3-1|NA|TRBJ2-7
CASSQARGSYEQYF
TGTGCCAGCAGCCAAGCCCGGGGCTCCTACGAGCAGTACTTC
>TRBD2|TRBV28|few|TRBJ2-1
CASRRGGTSGGHEQFF
TGTGCCAGCAGGCGCGGTGGGACTAGCGGGGGCCATGAGCAGTTCTTC
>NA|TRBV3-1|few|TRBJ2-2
CASSSSGMVGELFF
TGTGCCAGCAGCTCCTCAGGGATGGTCGGGGAGCTGTTTTTT
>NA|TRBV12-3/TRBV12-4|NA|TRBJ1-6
CASSLLGGDSPLHF
TGTGCCAGCAGTTTACTCGGGGGGGATTCACCCCTCCACTTT
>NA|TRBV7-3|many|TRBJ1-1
CASSLPDGQAFF
TGTGCCAGCAGCTTACCGGATGGTCAAGCTTTCTTT
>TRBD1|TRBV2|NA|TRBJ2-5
CASRPGTGSETQYF
TGTGCCAGCCGTCCCGGGACAGGGTCAGAGACCCAGTACTTC
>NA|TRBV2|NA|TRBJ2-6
CASGTLIRSGANVLTF
TGTGCCAGCGGTACCCTTATCCGCTCTGGGGCCAACGTCCTGACTTTC
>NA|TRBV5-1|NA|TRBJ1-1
CASSLELGQGDAFF
TGCGCCAGCAGCTTGGAGTTAGGGCAGGGCGACGCTTTCTTT
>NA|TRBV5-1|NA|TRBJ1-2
CASSEDSNYGYTF
TGCGCCAGCAGCGAGGACAGTAACTATGGCTACACCTTC
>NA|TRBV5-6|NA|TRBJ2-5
CASSFNSVETQYF
TGTGCCAGCAGCTTTAATAGCGTGGAGACCCAGTACTTC
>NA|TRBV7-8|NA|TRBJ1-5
CASSLIRDGVQPQHF
TGTGCCAGCAGCTTAATCCGGGACGGGGTACAGCCCCAGCATTTT
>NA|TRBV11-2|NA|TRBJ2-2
CASSPTGTRRGGELFF
TGTGCCAGCAGCCCCACCGGGACTCGAAGGGGCGGGGAGCTGTTTTTT
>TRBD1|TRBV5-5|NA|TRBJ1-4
CASSSTGGTEKLFF
TGTGCCAGCAGCTCGACAGGGGGTACTGAAAAACTGTTTTTT
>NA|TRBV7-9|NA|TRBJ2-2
CASSLVASLNTGELFF
TGTGCCAGCAGCTTAGTGGCAAGTCTCAACACCGGGGAGCTGTTTTTT
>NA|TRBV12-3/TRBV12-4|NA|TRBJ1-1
CASRYGRTEAFF
TGTGCCAGCAGATACGGGCGAACTGAAGCTTTCTTT
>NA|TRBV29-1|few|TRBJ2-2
CSVESGFYTGELFF
TGCAGCGTTGAAAGCGGGTTTTACACCGGGGAGCTGTTTTTT
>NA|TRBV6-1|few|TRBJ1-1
CASRSWIPNTEAFF
TGTGCCAGCCGTTCGTGGATCCCGAACACTGAAGCTTTCTTT
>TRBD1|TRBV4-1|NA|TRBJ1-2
CASSQVTGGRQGYTF
TGCGCCAGCAGCCAAGTAACAGGGGGTAGGCAGGGCTACACCTTC
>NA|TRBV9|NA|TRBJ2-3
CASSPHQGYTDTQYF
TGTGCCAGCAGCCCCCACCAGGGTTACACAGATACGCAGTATTTT
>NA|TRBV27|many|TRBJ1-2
CASSSTGGYGYTF
TGTGCCAGCAGTTCTACGGGGGGCTATGGCTACACCTTC
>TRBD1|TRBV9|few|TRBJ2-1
CASSVEGQALNEQFF
TGTGCCAGCAGCGTAGAGGGACAGGCGCTCAATGAGCAGTTCTTC
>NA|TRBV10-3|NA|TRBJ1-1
CAISPPGGAEAFF
TGTGCCATCAGCCCCCCCGGGGGGGCTGAAGCTTTCTTT
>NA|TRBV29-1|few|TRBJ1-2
CSALGANYGYTF
TGCAGCGCCCTGGGAGCTAACTATGGCTACACCTTC
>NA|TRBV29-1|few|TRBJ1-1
CSVGVSSNTEAFF
TGCAGCGTTGGAGTTTCTTCGAACACTGAAGCTTTCTTT
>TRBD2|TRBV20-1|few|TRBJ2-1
CSARPSGRARYEQFF
TGCAGTGCTAGACCTAGCGGGAGGGCTCGCTATGAGCAGTTCTTC
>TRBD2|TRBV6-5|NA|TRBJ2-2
CASSLTGGGSNTGELFF
TGTGCCAGCAGCCTCACTGGGGGGGGTTCGAACACCGGGGAGCTGTTTTTT